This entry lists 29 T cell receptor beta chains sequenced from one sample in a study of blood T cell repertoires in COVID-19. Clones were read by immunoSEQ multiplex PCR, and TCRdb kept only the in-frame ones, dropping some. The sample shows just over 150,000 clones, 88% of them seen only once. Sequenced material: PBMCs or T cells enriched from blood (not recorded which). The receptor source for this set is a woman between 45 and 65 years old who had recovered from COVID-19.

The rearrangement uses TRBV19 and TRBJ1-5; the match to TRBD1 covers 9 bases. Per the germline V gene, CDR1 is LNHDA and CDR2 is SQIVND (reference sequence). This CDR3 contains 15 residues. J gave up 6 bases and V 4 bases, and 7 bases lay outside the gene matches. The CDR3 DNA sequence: TGTGCCAGTAGTACGGGACAGGGAGGTGGTCAGCCCCAGCATTTT. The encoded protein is CASSTGQGGGQPQHF.

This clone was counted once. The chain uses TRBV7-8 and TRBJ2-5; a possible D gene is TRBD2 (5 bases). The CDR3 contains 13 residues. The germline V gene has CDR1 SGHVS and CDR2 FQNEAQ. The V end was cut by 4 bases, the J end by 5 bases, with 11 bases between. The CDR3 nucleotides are TGTGCCAGCAGCTACGGGGATAGGGAGACCCAGTACTTC. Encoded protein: CASSYGDRETQYF.

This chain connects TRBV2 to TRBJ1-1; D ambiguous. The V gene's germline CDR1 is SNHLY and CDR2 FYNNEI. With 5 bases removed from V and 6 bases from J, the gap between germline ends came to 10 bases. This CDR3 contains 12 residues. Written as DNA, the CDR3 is TGTGCCAGCAGTCCTGACTTCGCTGAAGCTTTCTTT. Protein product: CASSPDFAEAFF.

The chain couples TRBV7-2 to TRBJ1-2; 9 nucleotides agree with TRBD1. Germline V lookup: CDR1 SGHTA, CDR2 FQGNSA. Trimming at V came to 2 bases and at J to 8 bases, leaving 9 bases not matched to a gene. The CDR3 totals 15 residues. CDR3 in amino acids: CASSLSGQGTGGYTF. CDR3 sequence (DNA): TGTGCCAGCAGCTTATCGGGACAGGGCACCGGAGGCTACACCTTC.

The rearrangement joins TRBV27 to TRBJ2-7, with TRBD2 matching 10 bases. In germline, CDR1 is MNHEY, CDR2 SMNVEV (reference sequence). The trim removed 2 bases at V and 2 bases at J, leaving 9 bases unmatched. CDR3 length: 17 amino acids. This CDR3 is CASSLTPLAGETYEQYF. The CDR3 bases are TGTGCCAGCAGTTTAACCCCTCTAGCGGGGGAGACCTACGAGCAGTACTTC.

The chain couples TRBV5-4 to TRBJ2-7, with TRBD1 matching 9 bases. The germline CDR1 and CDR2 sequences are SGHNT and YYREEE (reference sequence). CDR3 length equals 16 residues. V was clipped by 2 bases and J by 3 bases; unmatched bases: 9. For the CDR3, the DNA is TGTGCCAGCAGCTTAATCACCGGGACAGGGCTCTACGAGCAGTACTTC. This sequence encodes CASSLITGTGLYEQYF.

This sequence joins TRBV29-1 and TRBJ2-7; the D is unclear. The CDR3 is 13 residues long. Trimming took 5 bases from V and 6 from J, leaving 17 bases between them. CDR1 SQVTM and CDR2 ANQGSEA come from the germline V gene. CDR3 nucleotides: TGCAGCGTTCAAGTGGCCTCTGGCGGCGAGCAGTACTTC. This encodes CSVQVASGGEQYF.

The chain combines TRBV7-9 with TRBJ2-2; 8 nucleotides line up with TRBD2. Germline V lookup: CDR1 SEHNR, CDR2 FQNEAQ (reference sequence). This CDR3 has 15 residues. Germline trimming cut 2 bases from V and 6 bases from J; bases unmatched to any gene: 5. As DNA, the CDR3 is TGTGCCAGCAGCTTATGGCGGGGGGACGCCGGGGAGCTGTTTTTT. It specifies CASSLWRGDAGELFF.

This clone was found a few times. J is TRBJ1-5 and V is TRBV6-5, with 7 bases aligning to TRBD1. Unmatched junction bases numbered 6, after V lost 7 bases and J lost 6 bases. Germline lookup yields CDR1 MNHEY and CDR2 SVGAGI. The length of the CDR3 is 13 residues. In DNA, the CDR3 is TGTGCCAGCACCCAGGGGGGAGGTCAGCCCCAGCATTTT. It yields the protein CASTQGGGQPQHF.

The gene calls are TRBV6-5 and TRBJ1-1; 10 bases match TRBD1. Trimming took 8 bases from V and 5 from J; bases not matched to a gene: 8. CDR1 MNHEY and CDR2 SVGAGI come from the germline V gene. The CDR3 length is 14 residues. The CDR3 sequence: CASLDRTGGTEAFF. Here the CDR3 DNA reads TGTGCCAGCTTAGACCGGACAGGGGGGACTGAAGCTTTCTTT.

This CDR3 reads CASSFLTGGNSPLHF. The DNA for the CDR3 is TGCGCCAGCAGCTTTCTGACAGGGGGTAATTCACCCCTCCACTTT. The gene calls are TRBV5-1 and TRBJ1-6, with 9 bases that match TRBD1. The CDR3 runs to 15 residues. Germline assignment: CDR1 SGHRS and CDR2 YFSETQ. J lost 6 bases, V lost 2 bases, and 3 bases had no gene match.

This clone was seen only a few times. The CDR3 reads CASSQSRVFSEAFF. Written as DNA, the CDR3 is TGTGCCAGCAGCCAGTCCAGGGTGTTCTCTGAAGCTTTCTTT. J is TRBJ1-1 and V is TRBV3-1 (or the pseudogene TRBV3-2); TRBD1 might be the D (5 bases). CDR3 size: 14 residues. The germline V gene has CDR1 LGHDT and CDR2 YNNKEL (reference sequence). Trimming took off 3 bases at V and 6 bases at J, with 14 bases between the two ends.

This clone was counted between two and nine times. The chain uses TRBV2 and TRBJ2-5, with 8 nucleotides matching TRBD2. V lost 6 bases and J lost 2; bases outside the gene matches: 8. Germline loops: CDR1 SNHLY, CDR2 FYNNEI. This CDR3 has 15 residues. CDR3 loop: CASRFGGGKQETQYF. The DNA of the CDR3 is TGTGCCAGCAGGTTCGGCGGGGGGAAGCAAGAGACCCAGTACTTC.

The CDR3 here is CSVEGTGKSTF. The CDR3 DNA is TGCAGCGTTGAAGGGACAGGGAAATCCACCTTC. The chain has TRBV29-1 and TRBJ1-2; 8 bases match TRBD1. Per germline, CDR1 SQVTM and CDR2 ANQGSEA. CDR3 length: 11 residues. V shed 1 base and J 13 bases; nucleotides not matched to a gene: 5. Looking up the rest from reference TRBV29-1 and TRBJ1-2 gives the full variable domain: SAVISQKPSRDICQRGTSLTIQCQVDSQVTMMFWYRQQPGQSLTLIATANQGSEATYESGFVIDKFPISRPNLTFSTLTVSNMSPEDSSIYLCSVEGTGKSTFGSGTRLTVV.

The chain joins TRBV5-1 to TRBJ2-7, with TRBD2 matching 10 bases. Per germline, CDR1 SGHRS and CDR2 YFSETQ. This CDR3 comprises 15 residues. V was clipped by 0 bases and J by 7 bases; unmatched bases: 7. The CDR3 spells CASSLVLAGEGEQYF. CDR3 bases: TGCGCCAGCAGCTTGGTTCTAGCGGGGGAAGGTGAGCAGTACTTC.

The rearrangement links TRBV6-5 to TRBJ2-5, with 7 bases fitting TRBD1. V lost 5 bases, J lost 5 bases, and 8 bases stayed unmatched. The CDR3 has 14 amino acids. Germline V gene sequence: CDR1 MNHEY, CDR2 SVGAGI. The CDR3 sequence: CASSRQGQGETQYF. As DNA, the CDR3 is TGTGCCAGCAGTAGACAGGGTCAGGGTGAGACCCAGTACTTC.

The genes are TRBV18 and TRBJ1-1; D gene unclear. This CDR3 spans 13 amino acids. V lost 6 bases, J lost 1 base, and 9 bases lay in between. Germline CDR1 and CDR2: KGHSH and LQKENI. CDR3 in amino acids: CASSPTRNTEAFF. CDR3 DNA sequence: TGTGCCAGCTCCCCGACAAGGAACACTGAAGCTTTCTTT.

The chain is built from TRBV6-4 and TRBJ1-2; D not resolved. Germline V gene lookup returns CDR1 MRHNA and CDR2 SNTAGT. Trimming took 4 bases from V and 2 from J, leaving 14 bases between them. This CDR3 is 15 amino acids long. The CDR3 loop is CASSAEDGGNYGYTF. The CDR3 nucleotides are TGTGCCAGCAGTGCCGAGGACGGAGGAAACTATGGCTACACCTTC.

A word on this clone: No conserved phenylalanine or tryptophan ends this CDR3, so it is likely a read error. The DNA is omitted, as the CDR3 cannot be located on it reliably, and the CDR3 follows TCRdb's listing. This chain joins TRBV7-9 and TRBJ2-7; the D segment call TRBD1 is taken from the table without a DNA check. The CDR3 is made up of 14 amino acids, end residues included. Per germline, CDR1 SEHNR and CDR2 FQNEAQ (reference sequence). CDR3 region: CASSLASTPRPDRA.

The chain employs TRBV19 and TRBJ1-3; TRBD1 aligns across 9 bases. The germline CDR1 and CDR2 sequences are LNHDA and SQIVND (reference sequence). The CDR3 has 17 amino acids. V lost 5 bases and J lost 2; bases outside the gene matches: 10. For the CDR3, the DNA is TGTGCCAGTAGTGCAACCGGGACAGGGACGGCTGGAAACACCATATATTTT. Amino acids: CASSATGTGTAGNTIYF. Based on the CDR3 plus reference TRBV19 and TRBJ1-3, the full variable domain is DGGITQSPKYLFRKEGQNVTLSCEQNLNHDAMYWYRQDPGQGLRLIYYSQIVNDFQKGDIAEGYSVSREKKESFPLTVTSAQKNPTAFYLCASSATGTGTAGNTIYFGEGSWLTVV.

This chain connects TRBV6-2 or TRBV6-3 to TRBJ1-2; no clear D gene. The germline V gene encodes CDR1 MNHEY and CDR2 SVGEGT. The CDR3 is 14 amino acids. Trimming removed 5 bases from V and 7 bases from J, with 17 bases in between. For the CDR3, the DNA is TGTGCCAGCAGTACCACGCGGAGGGCCGGTGGCTACACCTTC. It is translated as CASSTTRRAGGYTF.

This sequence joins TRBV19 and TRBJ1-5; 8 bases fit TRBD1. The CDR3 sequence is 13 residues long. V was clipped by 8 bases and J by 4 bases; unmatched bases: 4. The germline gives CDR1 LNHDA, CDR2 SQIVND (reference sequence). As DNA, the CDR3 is TGTGCCAGTTCGGGACAGGTGAATCAGCCCCAGCATTTT. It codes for CASSGQVNQPQHF.

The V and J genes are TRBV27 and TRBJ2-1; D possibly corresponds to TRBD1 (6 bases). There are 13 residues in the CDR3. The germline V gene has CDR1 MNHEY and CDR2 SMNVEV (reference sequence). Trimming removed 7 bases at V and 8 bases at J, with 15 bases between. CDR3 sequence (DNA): TGTGCCAGCAAGGGGGTGGGCTCCGATGAGCAGTTCTTC. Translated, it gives CASKGVGSDEQFF.

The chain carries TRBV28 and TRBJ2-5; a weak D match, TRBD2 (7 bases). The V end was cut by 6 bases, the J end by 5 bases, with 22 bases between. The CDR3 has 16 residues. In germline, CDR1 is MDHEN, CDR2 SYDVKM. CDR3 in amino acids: CASSAASGGGHETQYF. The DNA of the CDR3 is TGTGCCAGCAGCGCCGCTAGTGGGGGGGGGCACGAGACCCAGTACTTC. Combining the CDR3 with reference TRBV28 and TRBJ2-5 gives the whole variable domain DVKVTQSSRYLVKRTGEKVFLECVQDMDHENMFWYRQDPGLGLRLIYFSYDVKMKEKGDIPEGYSVSREKKERFSLILESASTNQTSMYLCASSAASGGGHETQYFGPGTRLLVL.

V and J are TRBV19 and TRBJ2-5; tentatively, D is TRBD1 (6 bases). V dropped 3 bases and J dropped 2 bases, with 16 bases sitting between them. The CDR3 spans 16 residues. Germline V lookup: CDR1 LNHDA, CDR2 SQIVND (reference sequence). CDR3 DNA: TGTGCCAGTAGTATGGTTCAGGGGTGGGCACAAGAGACCCAGTACTTC. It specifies CASSMVQGWAQETQYF.

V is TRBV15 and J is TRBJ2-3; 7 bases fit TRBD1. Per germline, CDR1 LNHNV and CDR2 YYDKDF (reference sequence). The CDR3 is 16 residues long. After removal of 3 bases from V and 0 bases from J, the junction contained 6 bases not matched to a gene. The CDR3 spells CATSSGDSRSTDTQYF. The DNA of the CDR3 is TGTGCCACCAGCAGCGGGGACAGCCGAAGCACAGATACGCAGTATTTT.

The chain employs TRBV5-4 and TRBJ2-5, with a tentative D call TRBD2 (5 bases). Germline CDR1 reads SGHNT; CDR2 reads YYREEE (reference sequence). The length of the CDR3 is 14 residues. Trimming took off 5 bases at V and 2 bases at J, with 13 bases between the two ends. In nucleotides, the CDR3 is TGTGCCAGCAGTTTCTCGGGAACTCAAGAGACCCAGTACTTC. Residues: CASSFSGTQETQYF.

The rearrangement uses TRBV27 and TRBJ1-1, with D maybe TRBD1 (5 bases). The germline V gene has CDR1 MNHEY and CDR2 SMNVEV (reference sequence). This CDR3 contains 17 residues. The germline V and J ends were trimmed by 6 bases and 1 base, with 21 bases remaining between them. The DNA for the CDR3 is TGTGCCAGCAGCACGGGACTCTCTGCATTAGGGAACACTGAAGCTTTCTTT. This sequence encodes CASSTGLSALGNTEAFF.

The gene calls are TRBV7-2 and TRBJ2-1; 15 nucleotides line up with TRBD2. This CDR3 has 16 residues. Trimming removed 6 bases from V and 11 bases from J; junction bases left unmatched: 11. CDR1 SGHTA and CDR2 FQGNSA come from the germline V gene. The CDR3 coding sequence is TGTGCCAGCAGTAAAATGGGACTAGCGGGGGGATGGAAGCAGTTCTTC. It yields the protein CASSKMGLAGGWKQFF.